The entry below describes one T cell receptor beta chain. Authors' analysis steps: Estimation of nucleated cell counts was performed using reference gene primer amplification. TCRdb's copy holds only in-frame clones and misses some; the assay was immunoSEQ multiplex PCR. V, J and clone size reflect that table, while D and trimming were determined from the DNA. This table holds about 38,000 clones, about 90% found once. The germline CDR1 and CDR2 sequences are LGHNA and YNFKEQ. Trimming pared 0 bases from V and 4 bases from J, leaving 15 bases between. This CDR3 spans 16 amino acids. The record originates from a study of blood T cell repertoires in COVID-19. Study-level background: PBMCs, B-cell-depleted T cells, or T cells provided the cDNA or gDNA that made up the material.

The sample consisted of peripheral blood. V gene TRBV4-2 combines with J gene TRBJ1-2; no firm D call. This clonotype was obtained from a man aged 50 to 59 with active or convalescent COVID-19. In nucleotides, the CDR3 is TGTGCCAGCAGCCAAGATCGGGTCAGCGTAAGCTATGGCTACACCTTC. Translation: CASSQDRVSVSYGYTF.